Listed below are T cell receptor beta chains from one sample, sequenced in a study of PD-1 blockade in classical Hodgkin lymphoma. Some clones are missing from TCRdb's copy, which holds only in-frame ones; the method was immunoSEQ multiplex PCR. Here the sample spans 21,000 or so clones, approximately 90% being singletons. Sequencing was performed on peripheral blood mononuclear cells (PBMCs), taken before the fourth cycle of nivolumab. The receptors derive from a human donor with classical Hodgkin lymphoma. Both conserved end residues are part of each CDR3. The D gene is left open where the match is weak. Not all rows give a size; the values are once, few, many and, for expanded clones, a class.

cdr3_nt cdr3_aa v_call d_call clone_size j_call
TGTGCCAGCAGTTTACCCCCCAGGGGCTCTGGGGCCAACGTCCTGACTTTC CASSLPPRGSGANVLTF TRBV27 . . TRBJ2-6
TGTGCCAGCAGTCCCGAACACGGAAGCTCCTACGAGCAGTACTTC CASSPEHGSSYEQYF TRBV6-1 . . TRBJ2-7
TGTGCCAGCAGTGAATGGCGACAGGGGGAATACGAGCAGTACTTC CASSEWRQGEYEQYF TRBV2 TRBD1 . TRBJ2-7
TGTGCCAGCAGTGAGTCAGCTTTTAACACCGGGGAGCTGTTTTTT CASSESAFNTGELFF TRBV28 . . TRBJ2-2
TGCGCCAGCAGTCACCCCCCCGTCCGGGAAGATTACGAGCAGTACTTC CASSHPPVREDYEQYF TRBV23-1 . . TRBJ2-7
TGTGCCAGCAGTGAATCCAGTGGCCCTAATCAGCCCCAGCATTTT CASSESSGPNQPQHF TRBV2 . few TRBJ1-5
TGTGCCAGTAGTAGAACTAGGAGCTCCTACAATGAGCAGTTCTTC CASSRTRSSYNEQFF TRBV19 . . TRBJ2-1
TGCGCCAGCAGTCAAGAAACAGGGAGCTACGAGCAGTACTTC CASSQETGSYEQYF TRBV23-1 . few TRBJ2-7
TGTGCCAGCAGTTACGAGGCAGGGGTGAACACCATATATTTT CASSYEAGVNTIYF TRBV6-5 . . TRBJ1-3
TGCGCCAGCAGCCAAGGACTAGCGGGAGCTAGCGAGCAGTACTTC CASSQGLAGASEQYF TRBV4-1 TRBD2 . TRBJ2-7
TGTGCCAGCAGTAAGGCAGGAGAAAAGGTAGACGAGCAGTACTTC CASSKAGEKVDEQYF TRBV6-5 . . TRBJ2-7
TGTGCCAGCAGCTTAGTGGGAAATGGCGAGCAGTACTTC CASSLVGNGEQYF TRBV7-6 . . TRBJ2-7
TGTGCCAGCACCGACTCCAGGGTTACCTACGAGCAGTACTTC CASTDSRVTYEQYF TRBV6-5 . . TRBJ2-7
TGTGCCAGCAGTCATAGCGGGAGGGCTTTTCATGAGCAGTTCTTC CASSHSGRAFHEQFF TRBV28 TRBD2 . TRBJ2-1
TGTGCCAGCAGTAAGGGCCTTTCTGGAAACACCATATATTTT CASSKGLSGNTIYF TRBV5-4 . . TRBJ1-3
TGTGCCAGCAGCTTAGTCCGCAGGGCCAATGAGCAGTTCTTC CASSLVRRANEQFF TRBV11-2 . . TRBJ2-1
TGTGCCACCAGCACCCGGACCTCTGGAAACACCATATATTTT CATSTRTSGNTIYF TRBV15 . . TRBJ1-3
TGTGCCAGCAGCGTAGCGGGGGAGACCCAGTACTTC CASSVAGETQYF TRBV9 . . TRBJ2-5
TGCGCCAGCAGTCAAAACAGCTCCTACGAGCAGTACTTC CASSQNSSYEQYF TRBV23-1 . . TRBJ2-7
TGCAGCGTTGTTCTCTGGGACAATGAGCAGTTCTTC CSVVLWDNEQFF TRBV29-1 . . TRBJ2-1
TGTGCCAGCACCCCTGTTAGGGAGACCCAGTACTTC CASTPVRETQYF TRBV2 . . TRBJ2-5
TGTGCCATCAGTGGAGCAGCCCGTGGAAACACCATATATTTT CAISGAARGNTIYF TRBV10-3 . once TRBJ1-3
TGCGCCAGCAGCCAGACTAGCGGACTCTACAATGAGCAGTTCTTC CASSQTSGLYNEQFF TRBV10-1 TRBD2 . TRBJ2-1
TGTGCCAGCAGCTTGGATGGCGGGAGGTCCACCGGGGAGCTGTTTTTT CASSLDGGRSTGELFF TRBV5-5 TRBD2 . TRBJ2-2
TGTGCCAGCAGCCCTCGGGGGGGCGATAACACCGGGGAGCTGTTTTTT CASSPRGGDNTGELFF TRBV5-6 TRBD2 . TRBJ2-2
TGTGCCACCAGTGGACTCACAGATACGCAGTATTTT CATSGLTDTQYF TRBV15 . . TRBJ2-3
TGTGCCAGCAGCTTTGACAGGTTCACCTACAATGAGCAGTTCTTC CASSFDRFTYNEQFF TRBV7-6 . . TRBJ2-1
TGTGCCAGCAGTTTATACCAGGGGACTGAAGCTTTCTTT CASSLYQGTEAFF TRBV27 . . TRBJ1-1
TGTGCCAGCAGCGTAGGGTTGAGGAACACCGGGGAGCTGTTTTTT CASSVGLRNTGELFF TRBV9 . . TRBJ2-2
TGTGCCAGCTCACCTGAGACAGGGGGTTACGGGAACACTGAAGCTTTCTTT CASSPETGGYGNTEAFF TRBV18 TRBD1 . TRBJ1-1
TGTGCCTGGAGTGTCGGGCCCTCTCGGGGACAGTTCAACACTGAAGCTTTCTTT CAWSVGPSRGQFNTEAFF TRBV30 TRBD1 . TRBJ1-1
TGTGCCAGCTCACCCCGGACAGCCACGGCAGGGGAGCTGTTTTTT CASSPRTATAGELFF TRBV18 . . TRBJ2-2
TGTGCCAGCAGTGATCGGAGATCCGGGACAGGGAGAACTGGGGCCAACGTCCTGACTTTC CASSDRRSGTGRTGANVLTF TRBV2 TRBD1 few TRBJ2-6
TGTGCCAGCAGTTTCACAGGGAGCAATCAGCCCCAGCATTTT CASSFTGSNQPQHF TRBV27 . . TRBJ1-5
TGTGCCTGGAGCAGGGGACGGCGGGGCAATCAGCCCCAGCATTTT CAWSRGRRGNQPQHF TRBV30 . . TRBJ1-5
TGTGCCAGCAGTCGGGACAGGGAGGTGAGCTACACCTTC CASSRDREVSYTF TRBV5-6 TRBD1 . TRBJ1-2
TGTGCCAGCAGAGGGACAGTAGAGACCCAGTACTTC CASRGTVETQYF TRBV6-1 TRBD1 . TRBJ2-5